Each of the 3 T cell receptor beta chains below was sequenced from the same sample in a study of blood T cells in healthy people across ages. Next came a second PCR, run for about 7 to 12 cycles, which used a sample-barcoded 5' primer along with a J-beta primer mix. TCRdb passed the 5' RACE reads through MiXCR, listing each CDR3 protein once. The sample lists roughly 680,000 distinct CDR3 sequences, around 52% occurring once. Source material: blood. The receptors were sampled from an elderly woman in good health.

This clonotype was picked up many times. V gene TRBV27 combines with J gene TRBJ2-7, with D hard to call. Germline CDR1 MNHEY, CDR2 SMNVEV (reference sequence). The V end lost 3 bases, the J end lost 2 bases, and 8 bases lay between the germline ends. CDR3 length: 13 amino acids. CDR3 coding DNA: TGTGCCAGCAGTTTCCCGCAGACCTACGAGCAGTACTTC. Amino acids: CASSFPQTYEQYF.

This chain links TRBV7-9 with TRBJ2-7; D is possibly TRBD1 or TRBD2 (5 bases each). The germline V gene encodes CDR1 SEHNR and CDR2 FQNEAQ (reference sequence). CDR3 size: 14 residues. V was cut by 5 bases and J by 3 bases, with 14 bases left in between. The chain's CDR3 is CASSPIGTLYEQYF. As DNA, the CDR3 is TGTGCCAGCAGCCCTATCGGGACGCTCTACGAGCAGTACTTC.

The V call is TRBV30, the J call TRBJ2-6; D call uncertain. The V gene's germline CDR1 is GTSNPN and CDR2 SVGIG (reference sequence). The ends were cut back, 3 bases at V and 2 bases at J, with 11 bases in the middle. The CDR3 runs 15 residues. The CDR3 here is CAWRQELTGANVLTF. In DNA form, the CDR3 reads TGTGCCTGGAGGCAAGAACTTACTGGGGCCAACGTCCTGACTTTC.